The entry below gives a single T cell receptor beta chain sequence along with its context. The antigen it binds to is not known. The CDR3 is cut off 3 residues early in the read; its end comes from the germline J gene. Inclusive of the bounding cysteine and phenylalanine, the CDR3 is 11 residues long. Of the CDR3's DNA, 24 bases were read; they are in frame from base 1. CDR1 and CDR2 (SEHNR, FQNEAQ) derive from the germline V gene (reference sequence). The data were taken from a study of T cells in women clearing cervical HPV infection (dated by TCRdb to the late 2010s). Context from the whole study: The cases were some 26 women with histologically confirmed HPV16-related CIN3 or worse, and 2 of those women had invasive cancers. The controls were 25 or so women whose single incident HPV16 infection cleared within 12 months with no development of precancer or cancer. Blood from cases was drawn at the visit where the lesion was first identified, while blood from controls was drawn once the infection was no longer detected. Among cases, blood sampling occurred a median of 149 days after lesion detection, with an interquartile range of 90 to 200 days. Since only a few of the women had HLA typing available, the possibility that HLA type was acting as a confounder could not be ruled out. An exploratory proof-of-principle case-control study, nested within the Guanacaste HPV Natural History Study in Costa Rica, was conducted to compare TCR repertoires across cervical HPV16 outcomes. Cases and controls were matched on year of sample collection and on age within five years. Cases had a median age of almost 35 years and controls had a median age of around 40, with no significant differences in baseline characteristics. The parent cohort enrolled roughly 9,400 women aged 18 or older in Guanacaste, Costa Rica, in about 1993 to 1994 and followed the women for seven years. Five blinded duplicates per group were added as quality controls, so that roughly 60 samples were obtained: 50 or so participants and approximately 10 replicates.

The research as a whole found: Across sequencing depths, CIN3+ cases showed significantly higher TCR repertoire richness than controls, but evenness did not differ between the groups. The cross-sectional design could not show whether the associations came before the infection or were a result of it, and neither effector/memory subsets nor HPV-specific T cells were isolated. T-cell numbers per sample were unknown, so richness differences could reflect varying T-cell content rather than repertoire biology. Cases were distinguished from controls with an estimated AUC of 0.65 to 0.85 by random forest classifiers combining richness and V gene abundances. TRBV6-7 relative abundance was lower in cases than in controls (0.11% versus 0.16%; Bonferroni P = 0.0008).

The immunoSEQ assay used multiplex PCR to amplify TCR beta CDR3 regions from an average of approximately 1,100 ng of genomic DNA per sample. The assay corrected primer bias using a complete synthetic TCR repertoire to establish an amplification baseline. Amplicons were sequenced on the Illumina platform. The source study handled its data this way. Sequences were error-corrected by clustering with frequency ratios and a modified nearest-neighbor algorithm, then analyzed in the immunoSEQ Analyzer with IMGT gene definitions. At each rarefaction depth, TCR richness and evenness were averaged over 20 rarefaction repeats, and samples with fewer sequences than the depth were excluded. Wilcoxon rank sum tests with FDR correction were used to compare V, D and J gene relative abundances between the groups. In the blinded duplicates, the intraclass correlation was approximately 96% for TCR richness and averaged around 78% across 65 to 85 gene segments. In its TCRdb copy, this immuneACCESS table keeps in-frame sequences only and misses some clones. Where compared with another copy, unresolved V genes explain less than half of these, and the others have no known cause. Clonal size and the V and J genes are those of that table, whereas D and trimming came from the DNA. This sample's table carries approximately 35,000 clones. The top ten clonotypes cover roughly 1.6% of the sample.

Every participant had a single incident cervical HPV16 infection, and women with prevalent HPV16 infections were excluded. Cervical HPV DNA was detected by MY09/MY11 PCR, and genotyping was performed by dot-blot hybridization. More than 14 mL of heparinized blood were centrifuged, and the buffy coat was split into aliquots, frozen at -30 degrees C, and then kept at -80 degrees C. Genomic DNA was extracted from buffy coat specimens using QIAGEN kits. The source material was blood buffy coat. This clonotype originated in a woman between 18 and 70 years old with a cervical HPV16 infection that either progressed to CIN3+ or cleared (not recorded which). The V and J genes are TRBV7-9 and TRBJ1-1; perhaps TRBD1 is the D gene, with 6 bases matching. The CDR3 loop reads CASSRQVEAFF. CDR3 DNA (partial): TGTGCCAGCAGCCGACAGGTCGAA. This CDR3, with the reference TRBV7-9 and TRBJ1-1 proteins standing in past its ends, gives the full variable domain DTGVSQNPRHKITKRGQNVTFRCDPISEHNRLYWYRQTLGQGPEFLTYFQNEAQLEKSRLLSDRFSAERPKGSFSTLEIQRTEQGDSAMYLCASSRQVEAFFGQGTRLTVV.